This is a list of T cell receptor beta chains from one sample in a study of T cells in Graves' hyperthyroidism and ophthalmopathy. TCRdb reprocessed the multiplex PCR reads via MiXCR and lists one record per CDR3 protein. The table shows fewer than 450,000 distinct CDR3 sequences, with over 12% occurring only once. The material sequenced was blood. The receptors come from a man between 45 and 60 years old with Graves' ophthalmopathy. Both conserved end residues are trimmed from each CDR3. For some rows the clone size is stated as once, few or many, or as a class when expanded; others skip it.

V gene: TRBV11-2
J gene: TRBJ2-7
clone size: many
CDR3 protein: ASSLNRAGHEQY

V gene: TRBV4-1
J gene: TRBJ1-2
clone size: -
CDR3 protein: ASSQGGTGIGYT

V gene: TRBV30
J gene: TRBJ2-7
clone size: many
CDR3 protein: AWSAGTVFGEQY

V gene: TRBV20-1
J gene: TRBJ2-5
clone size: many
CDR3 protein: SARKGDRGSY

V gene: TRBV24-1
J gene: TRBJ1-1
clone size: -
CDR3 protein: ATRDSLNTEAF

V gene: TRBV7-8
J gene: TRBJ2-2
clone size: few
CDR3 protein: ASSLRPGLANTGELF

V gene: TRBV18
J gene: TRBJ1-5
clone size: -
CDR3 protein: ASSPLPPRGLNQPQH

V gene: TRBV6-1
J gene: TRBJ2-5
clone size: many
CDR3 protein: ASWSVRGQETQY

V gene: TRBV24-1
J gene: TRBJ2-7
clone size: once
CDR3 protein: ATSDRAGGPDEQY

V gene: TRBV6-2/TRBV6-3
J gene: TRBJ2-1
clone size: few
CDR3 protein: ASSEMGPVSNEQF

V gene: TRBV29-1
J gene: TRBJ2-1
clone size: few
CDR3 protein: SVASGVNEQF

V gene: TRBV19
J gene: TRBJ2-1
clone size: -
CDR3 protein: ASSIARTRGLNEQF

V gene: TRBV5-1
J gene: TRBJ2-3
clone size: many
CDR3 protein: ASTRVGTGFASQY

V gene: TRBV10-3
J gene: TRBJ2-7
clone size: many
CDR3 protein: AISGQREFDEQY

V gene: TRBV14
J gene: TRBJ2-1
clone size: few
CDR3 protein: ASSQDLLAGVNNEQF

V gene: TRBV4-1
J gene: TRBJ2-1
clone size: few
CDR3 protein: ASSQDRAAAGVGNEQF

V gene: TRBV29-1
J gene: TRBJ2-1
clone size: -
CDR3 protein: SVGLAGAGSYNEQF

V gene: TRBV20-1
J gene: TRBJ2-5
clone size: -
CDR3 protein: SAVQGGETQY

V gene: TRBV10-3
J gene: TRBJ1-1
clone size: many
CDR3 protein: AISPSGDETEAF

V gene: TRBV20-1
J gene: TRBJ1-6
clone size: -
CDR3 protein: SASIGSDGHSPLH

V gene: TRBV28
J gene: TRBJ1-4
clone size: many
CDR3 protein: ASSHDRGEKLF

V gene: TRBV29-1
J gene: TRBJ2-1
clone size: -
CDR3 protein: SANKASGSLVNEQF

V gene: TRBV19
J gene: TRBJ1-2
clone size: -
CDR3 protein: ASSSRDGGYGYT

V gene: TRBV6-4
J gene: TRBJ2-5
clone size: many
CDR3 protein: AGRGQGVETQY

V gene: TRBV28
J gene: TRBJ1-2
clone size: -
CDR3 protein: ASSSPNSVYGYT

V gene: TRBV11-3
J gene: TRBJ2-7
clone size: many
CDR3 protein: ASSLNLEAYEQY

V gene: TRBV7-6
J gene: TRBJ1-6
clone size: -
CDR3 protein: ASSLDWTANSPLH

V gene: TRBV12-5
J gene: TRBJ2-5
clone size: -
CDR3 protein: ASGLGSRPGKETQY

V gene: TRBV5-1
J gene: TRBJ2-7
clone size: -
CDR3 protein: ASSLDSVYEQY

V gene: TRBV2
J gene: TRBJ2-6
clone size: many
CDR3 protein: ASTIDRAGSGANVLT

V gene: TRBV5-1
J gene: TRBJ2-7
clone size: many
CDR3 protein: ASSTLAGAQYEQY

V gene: TRBV5-6
J gene: TRBJ2-3
clone size: many
CDR3 protein: ASSYLAGGLNTQY

V gene: TRBV13
J gene: TRBJ2-3
clone size: many
CDR3 protein: ASSLGQTSGRSADTQY

V gene: TRBV20-1
J gene: TRBJ2-7
clone size: many
CDR3 protein: SAQGQSYEQY

V gene: TRBV3-1
J gene: TRBJ2-7
clone size: many
CDR3 protein: ASSQGAGESEQY

V gene: TRBV5-1
J gene: TRBJ2-7
clone size: many
CDR3 protein: ASSLVGGPSSYEQY

V gene: TRBV24-1
J gene: TRBJ2-5
clone size: few
CDR3 protein: AVGLRNQETQY

V gene: TRBV3-1
J gene: TRBJ1-5
clone size: many
CDR3 protein: ASSPSRAQPQH

V gene: TRBV2
J gene: TRBJ1-1
clone size: many
CDR3 protein: ASRKGLNTEAF

V gene: TRBV2
J gene: TRBJ1-5
clone size: many
CDR3 protein: ASEDRSIQPQH

V gene: TRBV20-1
J gene: TRBJ2-7
clone size: many
CDR3 protein: SARKTPGQGIQQY

V gene: TRBV27
J gene: TRBJ2-5
clone size: many
CDR3 protein: ASKNAGGRQETQY

V gene: TRBV6-2/TRBV6-3
J gene: TRBJ1-2
clone size: few
CDR3 protein: ASSSNPTDPRSYGYT

V gene: TRBV28
J gene: TRBJ1-6
clone size: many
CDR3 protein: ASSLLRGTENSPLH

V gene: TRBV20-1
J gene: TRBJ2-7
clone size: many
CDR3 protein: SASEAGYYEQY

V gene: TRBV11-2
J gene: TRBJ2-1
clone size: many
CDR3 protein: ASSLGGGNEQF

V gene: TRBV12-5
J gene: TRBJ1-1
clone size: few
CDR3 protein: ASGLEPGSEAF

V gene: TRBV6-1
J gene: TRBJ1-1
clone size: -
CDR3 protein: ASSNRQRTANTEAF

V gene: TRBV6-1
J gene: TRBJ2-7
clone size: many
CDR3 protein: ASWSVSYEQY

V gene: TRBV3-1
J gene: TRBJ1-3
clone size: many
CDR3 protein: ASSPPVVGNSGNTIY